A few counts support the clone carrying this TCR beta chain. Its specificity is not known. The CDR3 regions of TCR beta were amplified from RNA transcripts. When the TCR CDR3 underwent first-round RT-PCR, the HTBI primer set was used. MiXCR, applied by TCRdb to the multiplex PCR reads, yields one record per CDR3 protein. The sample carries about 350,000 distinct CDR3 sequences, around 13% recorded once. The data were taken from a study of T cells in Graves' hyperthyroidism and ophthalmopathy. Study-level results: Most clonotypes that expanded in the thyroid above 0.001 also showed up in blood. Ophthalmopathy was predicted by the model a median of roughly 6.7 months ahead of onset.

There are 13 residues in the CDR3. Looked up from germline, CDR1 is MDHEN and CDR2 is SYDVKM. V was cut by 6 bases and J by 4 bases, with 13 bases left in between. Graves' hyperthyroidism is called stable when ophthalmopathy does not progress within 18 months. The chain recombines TRBV28 with TRBJ2-7, with a possible D match to TRBD1 (5 bases). The source is a woman aged 25-40 years with Graves' hyperthyroidism. The material sequenced was blood. The CDR3 nucleotides are TGTGCCAGCAGGGACCCTCAGGGTTACGAGCAGTACTTC. It yields the protein CASRDPQGYEQYF.